The present T cell receptor beta chain was sequenced within a study of blood T cells in healthy people across ages. Notes on the study in general: The lack of PBMC sorting stopped any conclusive naive versus antigen-experienced comparison. Naive CD4+ cells and diversity were both higher in long-lived donors than in aged donors.

A second about 6 to 12 cycle PCR used barcoded and J-beta primers. A 12-random-nucleotide template-switch adaptor tagged each cDNA molecule. CDR3-containing paired-end reads numbered at least 2.5 million in each sample. In TCRdb, the 5' RACE reads were re-called with MiXCR into one record per CDR3 protein. The table has about 1 million distinct CDR3 sequences, 40% to 45% seen once. The V and J ends lost 4 bases and 8 bases respectively, with 6 bases between them. Germline CDR1 is SEHNR and CDR2 is FQNEAQ (reference sequence). This CDR3 has 11 residues. Turning to this clonotype: Its target is unknown.

The source of this sequence is a woman aged 60-75 years in good health. V gene TRBV7-9 combines with J gene TRBJ2-4, with D uncertain. The sample comprised blood. The CDR3 region is CASSSGDIQYF. The CDR3 DNA reads TGTGCCAGCAGCTCGGGCGACATTCAGTACTTC. Variable domain in full (rest from reference TRBV7-9 and TRBJ2-4): DTGVSQNPRHKITKRGQNVTFRCDPISEHNRLYWYRQTLGQGPEFLTYFQNEAQLEKSRLLSDRFSAERPKGSFSTLEIQRTEQGDSAMYLCASSSGDIQYFGAGTRLSVL.